The rows below give T cell receptor beta chains drawn from one sample of a study of immune evolution from preneoplasia to lung adenocarcinoma. Measured with immunoSEQ multiplex PCR; TCRdb has only the in-frame clones, and not every one. Counted here are around 6,000 clones, about 73% occurring once; the ten biggest clones make up around 9.5%. The sequenced sample consisted of FFPE lung adenocarcinoma in situ tissue. The receptor set was obtained from a donor older than 65 with lung adenocarcinoma. CDR3s include the opening cysteine and the closing phenylalanine or tryptophan. A D gene is named only where the DNA matches it firmly. For some rows the clone size is stated as once, few or many, or as a class when expanded; others skip it.

V,D,size,J,DNA,CDR3
TRBV10-3,.,.,TRBJ1-1,TGTGCCATCAGTGAGTCGGGTGCGAACACTGAAGCTTTCTTT,CAISESGANTEAFF
TRBV28,TRBD2,.,TRBJ2-1,TGTGCCAGCACCAAATGGACTAGCGGGGGCAATGAGCAGTTCTTC,CASTKWTSGGNEQFF
TRBV2,.,.,TRBJ1-4,TGTGCCAGCAGCTTACAGAGTCTTAATGAAAAACTGTTTTTT,CASSLQSLNEKLFF
TRBV25-1,TRBD2,.,TRBJ2-3,TGTGCCAGCAGTGAATGGGGAGGCGGGAGGGCGGATACGCAGTATTTT,CASSEWGGGRADTQYF
TRBV18,.,.,TRBJ1-3,TGTGCCAGCTCACCACCGAACTACTCTGGAAACACCATATATTTT,CASSPPNYSGNTIYF
TRBV5-6,.,.,TRBJ1-1,TGTGCCAGCAGCCCCGGGGGGAGGTGGGCCACTGAAGCTTTCTTT,CASSPGGRWATEAFF
TRBV28,.,.,TRBJ1-2,TGTGCCAGCAGTGAAGGAGGGGATGACGGCTACACCTTC,CASSEGGDDGYTF
TRBV4-1,.,.,TRBJ1-1,TGCGCCAGCAGCCTAGGACCGGGGTTCATGAACACTGAAGCTTTCTTT,CASSLGPGFMNTEAFF
TRBV19,.,.,TRBJ1-2,TGTGCCAGTAGTAGAGTGGATCTCTATGGCTACACCTTC,CASSRVDLYGYTF
TRBV6-1,.,.,TRBJ1-5,TGTGCCAACAGCCAGTCGGCGGGTCAGCCCCAGCATTTT,CANSQSAGQPQHF
TRBV9,TRBD1,.,TRBJ2-5,TGTGCCAGCACCGGGACAGGGGGCGAAGGAGAGACCCAGTACTTC,CASTGTGGEGETQYF
TRBV6-1,.,few,TRBJ1-5,TGTGCCAGCAGTGAAACAGGAGACAATCAGCCCCAGCATTTT,CASSETGDNQPQHF
TRBV4-1,TRBD2,few,TRBJ2-7,TGCGCCAGCAGCCAACTAGCGGGTACCTACGAGCAGTACTTC,CASSQLAGTYEQYF
TRBV6-1,.,.,TRBJ2-5,TGTGTTATAACTAGATTCGGAGGGGCGACCCAGTACTTC,CVITRFGGATQYF
TRBV14,.,.,TRBJ2-7,TGTGCCAGCAGCCACCTGGGGCACAGGAGCTCCTACGAGCAGTACTTC,CASSHLGHRSSYEQYF
TRBV19,.,few,TRBJ1-5,TGTGCCAGTAGTATGGGGACACACGGGGATCAGCCCCAGCATTTT,CASSMGTHGDQPQHF
TRBV2,TRBD1,.,TRBJ1-4,TGTGCCAGCAGTCCAGGACAGGGGATAAGTGAAAAACTGTTTTTT,CASSPGQGISEKLFF
TRBV6-5,.,few,TRBJ2-3,TGTGCCAGCAGTTACTCGGGGGGACTGGGGGATACGCAGTATTTT,CASSYSGGLGDTQYF
TRBV4-1,TRBD2,few,TRBJ2-3,TGCGCCAGCAGCCAAGATGGGGGGGGCACAGATACGCAGTATTTT,CASSQDGGGTDTQYF
TRBV9,TRBD2,.,TRBJ2-1,TGTGCCAGCAGCGTCACTAGCGGTAGCTACAATGAGCAGTTCTTC,CASSVTSGSYNEQFF
TRBV5-1,TRBD2,.,TRBJ2-5,TGCGCCAGCAGCCAGGGACTAGCGGGGGTGGAGGAGACCCAGTACTTC,CASSQGLAGVEETQYF
TRBV29-1,TRBD1,.,TRBJ2-2,TGCAGCGTTAAACTTTCAGGGGGATACACCGGGGAGCTGTTTTTT,CSVKLSGGYTGELFF
TRBV7-3,.,.,TRBJ2-1,TGTGCCAGCAGCTTAGGAACAGGGTCTAATGAGCAGTTCTTC,CASSLGTGSNEQFF
TRBV18,.,.,TRBJ2-2,TGTGCCATCTCACCACTTCTAGACCTAGTGGACACCGGGGAGCTGTTTTTT,CAISPLLDLVDTGELFF
TRBV10-3,.,.,TRBJ2-3,TGTGCCATCAGTGAGGGGGGGTACACAGATACGCAGTATTTT,CAISEGGYTDTQYF
TRBV29-1,.,.,TRBJ2-5,TGCAGCGTTGCAGACCGGTACCAAGAGACCCAGTACTTC,CSVADRYQETQYF
TRBV28,TRBD1,.,TRBJ1-5,TGTGCCAGCACCGTCACCGGGACAGGGGCTGTTCAGCCCCAGCATTTT,CASTVTGTGAVQPQHF
TRBV7-9,.,.,TRBJ1-2,TGTGCCAGCAGCCAAGAAGGTGCAGGGAAGGTCTATGGCTACACCTTC,CASSQEGAGKVYGYTF